The rows below give T cell receptor beta chains drawn from one sample of a study of T cells in Graves' hyperthyroidism and ophthalmopathy. MiXCR, applied by TCRdb to the multiplex PCR reads, yields one record per CDR3 protein. This table has around 600,000 distinct CDR3 sequences, less than 45% appearing once. The sample comprised peripheral blood or thyroid tissue (not recorded which). The receptors derive from an adult man with Graves' disease, either hyperthyroidism or ophthalmopathy (not recorded which). Each CDR3 is given with its conserved first and last residue. D genes are given only for firm matches. Size values are once, few and many counts, or a class for expanded clones, and some rows have none.

V gene: TRBV20-1; D gene: TRBD2; clone size: .; J gene: TRBJ2-5; CDR3 DNA: TGCAGTGCAACTAGCGGGGGAGGTGGAGAGACCCAGTACTTC; CDR3 protein: CSATSGGGGETQYF
V gene: TRBV9; D gene: .; clone size: many; J gene: TRBJ1-1; CDR3 DNA: TGTGCCAGCAGCGCCAACCCACTCGGGAACACTGAAGCTTTCTTT; CDR3 protein: CASSANPLGNTEAFF
V gene: TRBV7-9; D gene: .; clone size: few; J gene: TRBJ2-7; CDR3 DNA: TGTGCCAGCAGCCCCCTGAGGAGCACAGAGCAGTACTTC; CDR3 protein: CASSPLRSTEQYF
V gene: TRBV6-9; D gene: .; clone size: .; J gene: TRBJ1-4; CDR3 DNA: TGTGCCAGCAGTTATTCAAATGAAAAACTGTTTTTT; CDR3 protein: CASSYSNEKLFF
V gene: TRBV29-1; D gene: TRBD1; clone size: .; J gene: TRBJ1-4; CDR3 DNA: TGCAGCGTTCGTCGGACAGGGTCTAAAGGAAAACTGTTTTTT; CDR3 protein: CSVRRTGSKGKLFF
V gene: TRBV25-1; D gene: TRBD1; clone size: .; J gene: TRBJ1-1; CDR3 DNA: TGTGCCAGCAGTTACGCAGGGGGCAGACACACTGAAGCTTTCTTT; CDR3 protein: CASSYAGGRHTEAFF
V gene: TRBV6-6; D gene: .; clone size: few; J gene: TRBJ2-5; CDR3 DNA: TGTGCCAGCAGCCGAGCTTACGGCGGGGAGACCCAGTACTTC; CDR3 protein: CASSRAYGGETQYF
V gene: TRBV15; D gene: TRBD1; clone size: many; J gene: TRBJ1-4; CDR3 DNA: TGTGCCACCGCGGACAGGGGGCATGAAAAACTGTTTTTT; CDR3 protein: CATADRGHEKLFF
V gene: TRBV10-3; D gene: .; clone size: few; J gene: TRBJ2-2; CDR3 DNA: TGTGCCAGCAGTTACTCTCCACAGGGTTCCGGGGAGCTGTTTTTT; CDR3 protein: CASSYSPQGSGELFF
V gene: TRBV9; D gene: TRBD1; clone size: few; J gene: TRBJ1-2; CDR3 DNA: TGTGCCAGCAGTCCAACAGGGGGCACTGGCTATGGCTACACCTTC; CDR3 protein: CASSPTGGTGYGYTF
V gene: TRBV7-9; D gene: TRBD1; clone size: .; J gene: TRBJ1-2; CDR3 DNA: TGTGCCAGCAGCCCGACAGGGCTCGGCTACACCTTC; CDR3 protein: CASSPTGLGYTF
V gene: TRBV7-8; D gene: TRBD1; clone size: .; J gene: TRBJ1-2; CDR3 DNA: TGTGCCAGCAGCTTCCGGGACAGGGCTGATGGCTACACCTTC; CDR3 protein: CASSFRDRADGYTF
V gene: TRBV20-1; D gene: TRBD2; clone size: many; J gene: TRBJ2-7; CDR3 DNA: TGCAGTGCTAGAGTTCGGCTAGCGGACGAGCAGTACTTC; CDR3 protein: CSARVRLADEQYF
V gene: TRBV5-1; D gene: TRBD2; clone size: .; J gene: TRBJ2-5; CDR3 DNA: TGCGCCAGCAGCTTGGCGGCTAGCGGAACCCAAGAGACCCAGTACTTC; CDR3 protein: CASSLAASGTQETQYF
V gene: TRBV7-9; D gene: .; clone size: few; J gene: TRBJ2-2; CDR3 DNA: TGTGCCAGCAGCTTAGAAGTGGGACTTGCCGGGGAGCTGTTTTTT; CDR3 protein: CASSLEVGLAGELFF
V gene: TRBV5-1; D gene: .; clone size: .; J gene: TRBJ1-4; CDR3 DNA: TGCGCCAGCAGCCAAGAGCAGGGCGGAAAACTGTTTTTT; CDR3 protein: CASSQEQGGKLFF
V gene: TRBV6-5; D gene: .; clone size: .; J gene: TRBJ2-7; CDR3 DNA: TGTGCCAGCAGTGAAGCGGTAGGGAGTACCTACGAGAAGTACTTC; CDR3 protein: CASSEAVGSTYEKYF
V gene: TRBV11-2; D gene: .; clone size: .; J gene: TRBJ1-6; CDR3 DNA: TGTGCCAGCAGCTTCGACCGGACCACGCTACACTTT; CDR3 protein: CASSFDRTTLHF
V gene: TRBV15; D gene: .; clone size: many; J gene: TRBJ1-2; CDR3 DNA: TGTGCCACCAGCAGAGCGGGGGGGCTAGACTATGGCTACACCTTC; CDR3 protein: CATSRAGGLDYGYTF
V gene: TRBV12-3/TRBV12-4; D gene: .; clone size: .; J gene: TRBJ1-5; CDR3 DNA: TGTGCCAGCAGTTTTCGCCCACCGGACTATAGCAATCAGCCCCAGCATTTT; CDR3 protein: CASSFRPPDYSNQPQHF
V gene: TRBV20-1; D gene: TRBD2; clone size: once; J gene: TRBJ2-5; CDR3 DNA: TGCAGTGCCCCCCCCAGCGGGAGGGAGACCCAGTACTTC; CDR3 protein: CSAPPSGRETQYF
V gene: TRBV10-3; D gene: TRBD1; clone size: few; J gene: TRBJ1-4; CDR3 DNA: TGTGCCAGCAGTGAAGAAGAAGGGGGCGCGGAGAAAAAACTGTTTTTT; CDR3 protein: CASSEEEGGAEKKLFF
V gene: TRBV19; D gene: TRBD1; clone size: .; J gene: TRBJ1-5; CDR3 DNA: TGTGCCAGCCAGACGACAGGGTTCGGACAGCCCCAGCATTTT; CDR3 protein: CASQTTGFGQPQHF
V gene: TRBV7-8; D gene: .; clone size: few; J gene: TRBJ1-3; CDR3 DNA: TGTGCCAGCAGCCAAGTCCCAAACACCATATATTTT; CDR3 protein: CASSQVPNTIYF
V gene: TRBV29-1; D gene: .; clone size: many; J gene: TRBJ1-6; CDR3 DNA: TGCAGCGTTGAAGAGGGGACTAAAAATTCACCCCTCCACTTT; CDR3 protein: CSVEEGTKNSPLHF
V gene: TRBV12-3/TRBV12-4; D gene: .; clone size: few; J gene: TRBJ2-2; CDR3 DNA: TGTGCCAGCACCACCGGTCAGACCGGGGAGCTGTTTTTT; CDR3 protein: CASTTGQTGELFF
V gene: TRBV2; D gene: TRBD2; clone size: few; J gene: TRBJ2-2; CDR3 DNA: TGTGCCAGCACAAACGCGGGGGCCGGGGAGCTGTTTTTT; CDR3 protein: CASTNAGAGELFF
V gene: TRBV5-1; D gene: .; clone size: .; J gene: TRBJ1-2; CDR3 DNA: TGCGCCAGCAGCTTGAGCGTCATCAACCGCTATGGCTACACCTTC; CDR3 protein: CASSLSVINRYGYTF
V gene: TRBV10-2; D gene: TRBD1; clone size: .; J gene: TRBJ2-7; CDR3 DNA: TGCGCCAGCGGGACAGGGCGAAGCGAGCAGTACTTC; CDR3 protein: CASGTGRSEQYF
V gene: TRBV7-9; D gene: .; clone size: many; J gene: TRBJ2-7; CDR3 DNA: TGTGCCAGCAGCTTGGTGCAGGGTCTTCACCACGAGCAGTACTTC; CDR3 protein: CASSLVQGLHHEQYF
V gene: TRBV2; D gene: .; clone size: .; J gene: TRBJ1-4; CDR3 DNA: TGTGCCAGCAGTGCTGCGGGACGAGACAAACTGTTTTTT; CDR3 protein: CASSAAGRDKLFF
V gene: TRBV5-1; D gene: .; clone size: .; J gene: TRBJ1-1; CDR3 DNA: TGCGCCAGCAGCTTGCACAGCCAGAACACTGAAGCTTTCTTT; CDR3 protein: CASSLHSQNTEAFF
V gene: TRBV20-1; D gene: .; clone size: .; J gene: TRBJ1-4; CDR3 DNA: TGCAGTGCGGTGAGGCAGGGTCATGAAAAACTGTTTTTT; CDR3 protein: CSAVRQGHEKLFF
V gene: TRBV20-1; D gene: .; clone size: .; J gene: TRBJ1-3; CDR3 DNA: TGCAGTGCTAGGGGGGGACGGGTATCTGGAAACACCATATATTTT; CDR3 protein: CSARGGRVSGNTIYF
V gene: TRBV7-8; D gene: .; clone size: .; J gene: TRBJ1-5; CDR3 DNA: TGTGCCAGCAGCCAAGAGGCGGCTCAGCCCCAGCATTTT; CDR3 protein: CASSQEAAQPQHF
V gene: TRBV7-2; D gene: .; clone size: .; J gene: TRBJ1-6; CDR3 DNA: TGTGCCAGCAGCTCTCCCGGCGGGGGCAGAGATTCACCCCTCCACTTT; CDR3 protein: CASSSPGGGRDSPLHF
V gene: TRBV7-9; D gene: .; clone size: many; J gene: TRBJ1-3; CDR3 DNA: TGTGCCAGCAGCGACGCCGGATACACCATATATTTT; CDR3 protein: CASSDAGYTIYF
V gene: TRBV7-2; D gene: .; clone size: few; J gene: TRBJ1-1; CDR3 DNA: TGTGCCAGCAGCACTAGCGCAGTGCGGCCCACTGAAGCTTTCTTT; CDR3 protein: CASSTSAVRPTEAFF
V gene: TRBV9; D gene: .; clone size: .; J gene: TRBJ1-1; CDR3 DNA: TGTGCCAGCAGCTCCCTTCCGACAATGAACACTGAAGCTTTCTTT; CDR3 protein: CASSSLPTMNTEAFF
V gene: TRBV6-1; D gene: TRBD1; clone size: few; J gene: TRBJ2-2; CDR3 DNA: TGTGCCAGCATCGAGGACAGGGGTAACACCGGGGAGCTGTTTTTT; CDR3 protein: CASIEDRGNTGELFF
V gene: TRBV29-1; D gene: TRBD1; clone size: many; J gene: TRBJ1-5; CDR3 DNA: TGCAGCGTAACAGGGGGGCTCAATCAGCCCCAGCATTTT; CDR3 protein: CSVTGGLNQPQHF
V gene: TRBV6-6; D gene: TRBD1; clone size: few; J gene: TRBJ1-5; CDR3 DNA: TGTGCCAGCAGCCCCGACAGGGTGGATCAGCCCCAGCATTTT; CDR3 protein: CASSPDRVDQPQHF
V gene: TRBV6-5; D gene: .; clone size: .; J gene: TRBJ1-5; CDR3 DNA: TGTGCCAGCAGCTATCTGACAGGAGAAAATCAGCCCCAGCATTTT; CDR3 protein: CASSYLTGENQPQHF
V gene: TRBV29-1; D gene: TRBD1; clone size: .; J gene: TRBJ1-5; CDR3 DNA: TGCAGCGGGGGCGACAGGGGCAATCAGCCCCAGCATTTT; CDR3 protein: CSGGDRGNQPQHF
V gene: TRBV2; D gene: TRBD1; clone size: .; J gene: TRBJ1-6; CDR3 DNA: TGTGCCAGCGGGACAGACAGGGCTTCTCCCCTCCACTTT; CDR3 protein: CASGTDRASPLHF
V gene: TRBV7-9; D gene: .; clone size: .; J gene: TRBJ2-7; CDR3 DNA: TGTGCCATCAGTGCGGGGTCAGGGGGCTACGAGCAGTACTTC; CDR3 protein: CAISAGSGGYEQYF
V gene: TRBV10-3; D gene: .; clone size: .; J gene: TRBJ1-4; CDR3 DNA: TGTGCCAGCGTCAGGAGGGAAGGAACAACTAATGAAAAACTGTTTTTT; CDR3 protein: CASVRREGTTNEKLFF
V gene: TRBV2; D gene: .; clone size: .; J gene: TRBJ1-2; CDR3 DNA: TGTGCCAGCAGTGATCTAACAGACACTAACTATGGCTACACCTTC; CDR3 protein: CASSDLTDTNYGYTF
V gene: TRBV20-1; D gene: .; clone size: many; J gene: TRBJ1-1; CDR3 DNA: TGCAGTGCTAGAGTTGTGGGTGAAGCTTTCTTT; CDR3 protein: CSARVVGEAFF
V gene: TRBV15; D gene: TRBD1; clone size: many; J gene: TRBJ2-7; CDR3 DNA: TGTGCCACCAGCAGAAGAGGACAGGGTGACTACGAGCAGTACTTC; CDR3 protein: CATSRRGQGDYEQYF
V gene: TRBV10-3; D gene: TRBD1; clone size: .; J gene: TRBJ1-6; CDR3 DNA: TGTGCCATCAGTGAACTGACAGGGGGCGGTTATTCACCCCTCCACTTT; CDR3 protein: CAISELTGGGYSPLHF
V gene: TRBV29-1; D gene: .; clone size: .; J gene: TRBJ2-7; CDR3 DNA: TGCAGCTTAGGTCTGGATTTCTACGAGCAGTACTTC; CDR3 protein: CSLGLDFYEQYF
V gene: TRBV14; D gene: .; clone size: .; J gene: TRBJ1-2; CDR3 DNA: TGTGCCAGCAGCCGACATTTGACAGGCCAAGCTAACTATGGCTACACCTTC; CDR3 protein: CASSRHLTGQANYGYTF
V gene: TRBV24-1; D gene: .; clone size: .; J gene: TRBJ1-2; CDR3 DNA: TGTGCCACCACTTTGGGTAGGCTCTATGGCTACACCTTC; CDR3 protein: CATTLGRLYGYTF
V gene: TRBV7-2; D gene: .; clone size: many; J gene: TRBJ2-7; CDR3 DNA: TGTGCCAGCAGCTTAGGGGTTGGGGGCTCCTACGAGCAGTACTTC; CDR3 protein: CASSLGVGGSYEQYF
V gene: TRBV20-1; D gene: .; clone size: few; J gene: TRBJ2-7; CDR3 DNA: TGCAGTGCTAGACCCGCCGGGACTCCGTCCTACGAGCAGTACTTC; CDR3 protein: CSARPAGTPSYEQYF
V gene: TRBV2; D gene: TRBD1; clone size: .; J gene: TRBJ1-5; CDR3 DNA: TGTGCCAGCACAGGGACAGGGAGTGTTAGCAATCAGCCCCAGCATTTT; CDR3 protein: CASTGTGSVSNQPQHF
V gene: TRBV20-1; D gene: TRBD1; clone size: many; J gene: TRBJ2-7; CDR3 DNA: TGCAGTGCTGGGTGGGACAGGGGAATTGAGGAGCAGTACTTC; CDR3 protein: CSAGWDRGIEEQYF
V gene: TRBV2; D gene: .; clone size: .; J gene: TRBJ1-5; CDR3 DNA: TGTGCCAGCAGTTACGCGAGGAGGGGAGATCAGCCCCAGCATTTT; CDR3 protein: CASSYARRGDQPQHF